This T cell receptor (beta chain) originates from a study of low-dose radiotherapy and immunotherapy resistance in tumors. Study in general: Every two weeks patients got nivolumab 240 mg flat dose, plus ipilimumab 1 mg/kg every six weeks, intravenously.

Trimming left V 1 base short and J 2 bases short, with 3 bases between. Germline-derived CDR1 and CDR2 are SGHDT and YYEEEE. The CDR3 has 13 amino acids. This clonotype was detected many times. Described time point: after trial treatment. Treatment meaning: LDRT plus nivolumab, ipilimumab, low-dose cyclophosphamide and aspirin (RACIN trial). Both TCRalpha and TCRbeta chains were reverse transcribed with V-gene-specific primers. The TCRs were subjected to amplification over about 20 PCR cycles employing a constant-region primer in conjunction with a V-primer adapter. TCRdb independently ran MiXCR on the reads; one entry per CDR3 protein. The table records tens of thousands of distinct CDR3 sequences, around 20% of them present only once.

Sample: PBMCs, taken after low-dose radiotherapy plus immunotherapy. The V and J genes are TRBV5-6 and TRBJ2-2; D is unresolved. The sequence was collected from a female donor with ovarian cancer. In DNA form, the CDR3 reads TGTGCCAGCAGCTTGCTTAACACCGGGGAGCTGTTTTTT. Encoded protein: CASSLLNTGELFF. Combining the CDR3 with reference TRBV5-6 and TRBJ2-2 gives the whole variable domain DAGVTQSPTHLIKTRGQQVTLRCSPKSGHDTVSWYQQALGQGPQFIFQYYEEEERQRGNFPDRFSGHQFPNYSSELNVNALLLGDSALYLCASSLLNTGELFFGEGSRLTVL.